These 18 T cell receptor beta chains were all obtained from the same sample, sequenced in a study of CD8 T cells in Susac syndrome. Roughly 0.45 to 1 ug RNA was reverse transcribed with random hexamers. TCRdb analysed the immunoSEQ multiplex PCR reads with MiXCR anew, one entry per CDR3 protein. The sample has 350,000 to 550,000 distinct CDR3 sequences, more than 70% seen once; the top ten hold about 0.12%. The sequencing input was CD8+ T cells from PBMCs. All receptors derive from a human donor with multiple sclerosis.

The chain carries TRBV5-5 and TRBJ2-1; maybe TRBD1 (7 bases). The ends were cut back, 4 bases at V and 2 bases at J, with 16 bases in the middle. CDR3 length equals 16 residues. The germline CDR1 and CDR2 sequences are SGHKS and YYEKEE (reference sequence). The CDR3 sequence: CASSLRGGGAYNEQFF. The CDR3 DNA sequence: TGTGCCAGCAGCCTTCGTGGAGGGGGCGCCTACAATGAGCAGTTCTTC.

The chain employs TRBV30 and TRBJ2-7, with TRBD1 as a possible D gene (5 bases). CDR1 is GTSNPN and CDR2 is SVGIG in the germline V gene (reference sequence). The V gene lost 3 bases and the J gene lost 2 bases, with 20 bases spanning the gap. This CDR3 is 16 amino acids long. The CDR3 DNA follows: TGTGCCTGGAGGCCCGCAGGGTCCCCGATTCCCTACGAGCAGTACTTC. It yields the protein CAWRPAGSPIPYEQYF.

The chain joins TRBV28 to TRBJ2-3; unclear D gene. Germline V gene lookup returns CDR1 MDHEN and CDR2 SYDVKM. V lost 2 bases, J lost 5 bases, and 11 bases lay in between. The CDR3 sequence is 14 residues long. CDR3 amino acids: CASSLNVYRDTQYF. CDR3 DNA: TGTGCCAGCAGTTTAAACGTCTACAGAGATACGCAGTATTTT.

This rearrangement joins TRBV12-3 or TRBV12-4 to TRBJ2-1; D perhaps matches TRBD2 (6 bases). The CDR3 is made up of 13 amino acids. V was trimmed by 2 bases and J by 7 bases, leaving 9 bases between them. DNA for the CDR3: TGTGCCAGCAGTTTACTAAGCGGGAATGAGCAGTTCTTC. Its translation: CASSLLSGNEQFF.

The chain carries TRBV27 and TRBJ2-7, with D perhaps TRBD1 or TRBD2 (5 bases each). The CDR3 sequence is 15 residues long. The germline gives CDR1 MNHEY, CDR2 SMNVEV (reference sequence). Between the trimmed V and J ends, which lost 5 bases and 2 bases, there was a span of 16 bases. The CDR3 loop reads CASSPAGTVTYEQYF. The CDR3 DNA reads TGTGCCAGCAGTCCCGCCGGGACGGTGACCTACGAGCAGTACTTC.

The rearrangement joins TRBV4-1 to TRBJ2-5; 8 nucleotides line up with TRBD1. The V gene's germline CDR1 is MGHRA and CDR2 YSYEKL. The CDR3 sequence is 16 residues long. Trimming removed 2 bases from V and 5 bases from J; junction bases left unmatched: 10. Here the CDR3 DNA reads TGCGCCAGCAGCCAACCCGGACAGGGCCTTGGGGAGACCCAGTACTTC. It codes for CASSQPGQGLGETQYF.

The rearrangement uses TRBV19 and TRBJ2-3; possible D gene TRBD2, 5 bases. CDR3 length: 13 residues. Trimming shortened V by 6 bases and J by 2 bases, and 9 bases separated the two germline ends. Germline V gives CDR1 LNHDA, CDR2 SQIVND (reference sequence). Written as DNA, the CDR3 is TGTGCCAGTAGCGGGATTATCACAGATACGCAGTATTTT. It is translated as CASSGIITDTQYF.

V and J are TRBV12-3 or TRBV12-4 and TRBJ2-1; 13 nucleotides align to TRBD2. Germline trimming cut 3 bases from V and 8 bases from J; bases unmatched to any gene: 4. This CDR3 region has 15 residues. Here the CDR3 DNA reads TGTGCCAGCAGTTTTCCAGGACTAGCGGGAGATGAGCAGTTCTTC. This sequence encodes CASSFPGLAGDEQFF.

The chain has TRBV12-3 or TRBV12-4 and TRBJ1-5; 8 bases fit TRBD1. V was pared by 4 bases and J by 5 bases, with 7 bases of the junction left unmatched. This CDR3 region has 15 residues. The CDR3, as DNA: TGTGCCAGCAGTTCGGAGACAGGGGTCTATCAGCCCCAGCATTTT. Its translation: CASSSETGVYQPQHF.

The CDR3 DNA sequence: TGCAGCGTAAAGTACCAGAACACCGGGGAGCTGTTTTTT. Amino acid sequence: CSVKYQNTGELFF. The V and J genes are TRBV29-1 and TRBJ2-2; no clear D. The germline V gene has CDR1 SQVTM and CDR2 ANQGSEA. This CDR3 is 13 amino acids long. Trimming removed 6 bases at V and 1 base at J, with 9 bases between.

This clonotype was counted a few times. The chain is built from TRBV4-1 and TRBJ2-7, with D perhaps TRBD1 or TRBD2 (5 bases each). Trimming removed 3 bases from V and 2 bases from J, with 14 bases in between. The germline V gene encodes CDR1 MGHRA and CDR2 YSYEKL. The CDR3 length is 15 residues. CDR3 amino acids: CASSHLGDGTYEQYF. CDR3 bases: TGCGCCAGCAGCCACTTAGGGGACGGGACCTACGAGCAGTACTTC.

The chain is built from TRBV6-1 and TRBJ2-1; D possibly uses TRBD1 or TRBD2 (5 bases each). V was trimmed by 7 bases and J by 5 bases, leaving 18 bases between them. This CDR3 is built from 15 residues. From germline, CDR1 is MNHNS and CDR2 SASEGT. Written as DNA, the CDR3 is TGTGCCAGCATTATTTCTCGGGGCCCTAACAATGAGCAGTTCTTC. It specifies CASIISRGPNNEQFF.

The chain links TRBV5-4 to TRBJ2-3, with unresolved D. The CDR3 extends over 16 amino acids. Germline assignment: CDR1 SGHNT and CDR2 YYREEE (reference sequence). The V end lost 1 base, the J end lost 2 bases, and 14 bases lay between the germline ends. The CDR3 spells CASSLPSWNTTDTQYF. The CDR3 bases are TGTGCCAGCAGCTTGCCCAGCTGGAATACCACAGATACGCAGTATTTT.

The chain carries TRBV6-5 and TRBJ2-1, with 12 bases aligning to TRBD2. This CDR3 comprises 15 residues. The V and J ends lost 3 bases and 7 bases, in that order; junction bases with no gene match: 4. CDR1 is MNHEY and CDR2 is SVGAGI in the germline V gene. The CDR3: CASSYTSGGPNEQFF. CDR3 DNA sequence: TGTGCCAGCAGTTATACTAGCGGGGGGCCAAATGAGCAGTTCTTC.

The chain recombines TRBV14 with TRBJ2-7; TRBD1 or TRBD2 may be the D gene (5 bases each). With 4 bases removed from V and 9 bases from J, the gap between germline ends came to 16 bases. The CDR3 has 13 residues. The germline CDR1 and CDR2 sequences are SGHDN and FVKESK. CDR3 bases: TGTGCCAGCAGCCGTTTAGTGGGGGTCGCGCAGTACTTC. Its translation: CASSRLVGVAQYF. Using reference TRBV14 and TRBJ2-7 for the parts outside the CDR3, the full variable domain is EAGVTQFPSHSVIEKGQTVTLRCDPISGHDNLYWYRRVMGKEIKFLLHFVKESKQDESGMPNNRFLAERTGGTYSTLKVQPAELEDSGVYFCASSRLVGVAQYFGPGTRLTVT.

The chain couples TRBV15 to TRBJ2-4; 7 positions match TRBD2. The CDR3 is made up of 15 amino acids. Trimming cost V 1 base and J 8 bases; bases outside gene matches: 8. Germline CDR1 is LNHNV and CDR2 is YYDKDF (reference sequence). In DNA form, the CDR3 reads TGTGCCACCAGCAGAGCGTCGGGGGGAGGTGACATTCAGTACTTC. Amino acid sequence: CATSRASGGGDIQYF.

The chain recombines TRBV5-5 with TRBJ2-7; D perhaps matches TRBD1 (5 bases). Germline CDR1 is SGHKS and CDR2 is YYEKEE (reference sequence). V was trimmed by 4 bases and J by 6 bases, leaving 17 bases between them. The CDR3 is made up of 14 amino acids. In nucleotides, the CDR3 is TGTGCCAGCAGCCTGGGGCAGCCCTTCGTCGAGCAGTACTTC. Translating gives CASSLGQPFVEQYF.

The chain joins TRBV5-1 to TRBJ1-1; no reliable D call. V shed 0 bases and J shed 4 bases, with 10 bases lying between them. The germline V gene has CDR1 SGHRS and CDR2 YFSETQ. The CDR3 loop spans 14 amino acids. The CDR3 bases are TGCGCCAGCAGCTTGGATTCGTGGGGCACTGAAGCTTTCTTT. Residues: CASSLDSWGTEAFF. The full variable domain, with the rest looked up from reference TRBV5-1 and TRBJ1-1, is KAGVTQTPRYLIKTRGQQVTLSCSPISGHRSVSWYQQTPGQGLQFLFEYFSETQRNKGNFPGRFSGRQFSNSRSEMNVSTLELGDSALYLCASSLDSWGTEAFFGQGTRLTVV.